These 2 T cell receptor beta chains came from one sample sequenced in a study of T-cell reconstitution after alpha-beta-depleted transplantation in children. A TCRbeta library incorporating unique molecular identifiers was prepared. Using its own MiXCR run on the PCR reads, TCRdb lists one record per CDR3 protein. This table has about 900,000 distinct CDR3 sequences, around 30% appearing once. Sequenced material: PBMCs, mostly from graft donor cells, taken 360 days after TCRalphabeta/CD19-depleted stem cell transplant. Receptors were obtained from a boy under three years old who had a stem cell transplant for SCID, so the T cells may come from the graft donor.

This clonotype showed up many times. The rearrangement joins TRBV7-8 to TRBJ2-3, with unresolved D. Trimming took off 3 bases at V and 0 bases at J, with 10 bases between the two ends. Looked up from germline, CDR1 is SGHVS and CDR2 is FQNEAQ. CDR3 length: 15 amino acids. The CDR3 reads CASSFGIQSTDTQYF. The CDR3, as DNA: TGTGCCAGCAGCTTTGGCATCCAGAGCACAGATACGCAGTATTTT.

The chain uses TRBV7-8 and TRBJ2-5, with 9 bases matching TRBD2. The germline CDR1 and CDR2 sequences are SGHVS and FQNEAQ. The CDR3 runs 14 residues. Trimming removed 5 bases from V and 4 bases from J; junction bases left unmatched: 5. CDR3 DNA sequence: TGTGCCAGCAGCAAACCGACTAGCGGAGAGACCCAGTACTTC. This translates into CASSKPTSGETQYF.